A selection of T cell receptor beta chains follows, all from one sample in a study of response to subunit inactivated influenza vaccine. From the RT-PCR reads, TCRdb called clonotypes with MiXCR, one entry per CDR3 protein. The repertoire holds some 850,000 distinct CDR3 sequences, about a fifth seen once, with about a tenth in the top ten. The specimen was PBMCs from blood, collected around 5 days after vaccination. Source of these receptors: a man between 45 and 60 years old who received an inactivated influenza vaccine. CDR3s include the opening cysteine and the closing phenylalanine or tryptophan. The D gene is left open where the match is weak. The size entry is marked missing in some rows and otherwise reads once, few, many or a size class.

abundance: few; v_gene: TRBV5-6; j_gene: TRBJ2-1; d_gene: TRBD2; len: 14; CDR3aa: CASRSASGKDEQFF; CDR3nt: TGTGCCAGCAGATCGGCTAGCGGGAAGGATGAGCAGTTCTTC
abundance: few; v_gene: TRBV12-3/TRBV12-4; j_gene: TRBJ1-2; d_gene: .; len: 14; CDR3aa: CASSLAGGYYGYTF; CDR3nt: TGTGCCAGCAGTTTAGCGGGCGGTTACTATGGCTACACCTTC
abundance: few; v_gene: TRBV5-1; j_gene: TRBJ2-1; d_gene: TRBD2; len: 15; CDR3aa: CASRASGSGGYEQFF; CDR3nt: TGCGCCAGCAGAGCCAGCGGATCGGGAGGGTACGAGCAGTTCTTC
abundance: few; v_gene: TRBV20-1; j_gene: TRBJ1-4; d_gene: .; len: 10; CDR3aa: CSAGGEKLFF; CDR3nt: TGCAGTGCAGGGGGGGAAAAACTGTTTTTT
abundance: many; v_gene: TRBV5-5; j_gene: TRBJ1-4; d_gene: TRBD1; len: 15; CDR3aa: CASTRGGLANEKLFF; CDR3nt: TGTGCCAGCACCCGAGGGGGCCTAGCTAATGAAAAACTGTTTTTT
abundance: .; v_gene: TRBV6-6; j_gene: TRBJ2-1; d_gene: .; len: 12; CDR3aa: CASSWVSGEQFF; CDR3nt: TGTGCCAGCAGTTGGGTTAGCGGCGAGCAGTTCTTC
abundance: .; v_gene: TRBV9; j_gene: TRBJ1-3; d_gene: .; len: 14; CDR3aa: CASSVGNLGNTIYF; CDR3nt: TGTGCCAGCAGTGTGGGGAATCTCGGAAACACCATATATTTT
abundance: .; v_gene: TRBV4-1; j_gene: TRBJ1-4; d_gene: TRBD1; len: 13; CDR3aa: CASSRTGFEKLFF; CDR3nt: TGCGCCAGCAGCCGGACAGGGTTTGAAAAACTGTTTTTT
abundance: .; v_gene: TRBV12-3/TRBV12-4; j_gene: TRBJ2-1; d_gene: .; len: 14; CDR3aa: CASSLSTDYNEQFF; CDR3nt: TGTGCCAGCAGTTTAAGTACAGACTACAATGAGCAGTTCTTC
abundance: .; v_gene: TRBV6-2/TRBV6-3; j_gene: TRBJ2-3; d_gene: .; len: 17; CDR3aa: CASSYPPVYGSGDTQYF; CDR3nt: TGTGCCAGCAGTTACCCCCCCGTATACGGGAGTGGAGATACGCAGTATTTT
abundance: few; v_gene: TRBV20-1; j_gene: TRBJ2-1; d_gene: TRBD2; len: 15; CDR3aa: CSARSPGLVLLEQFF; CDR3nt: TGCAGTGCTAGAAGCCCGGGACTAGTCCTTCTTGAGCAGTTCTTC
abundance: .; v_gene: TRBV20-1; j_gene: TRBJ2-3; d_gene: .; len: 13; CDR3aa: CSASSGDPGVQYF; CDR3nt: TGCAGTGCTAGCTCGGGGGACCCAGGGGTGCAGTATTTT
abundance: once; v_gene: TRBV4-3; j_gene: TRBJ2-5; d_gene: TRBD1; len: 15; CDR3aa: CASSLEQTGRETQYF; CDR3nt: TGCGCCAGCAGCCTTGAACAGACAGGGAGAGAGACCCAGTACTTC
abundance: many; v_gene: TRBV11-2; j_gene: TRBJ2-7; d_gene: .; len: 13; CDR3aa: CASSLGTHYEQYF; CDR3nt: TGTGCCAGCAGCTTAGGTACACACTACGAGCAGTACTTC
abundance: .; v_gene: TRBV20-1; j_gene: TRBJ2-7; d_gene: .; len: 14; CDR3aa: CSAHPAGKLGEQYF; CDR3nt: TGCAGTGCCCACCCAGCAGGGAAACTGGGAGAGCAGTACTTC
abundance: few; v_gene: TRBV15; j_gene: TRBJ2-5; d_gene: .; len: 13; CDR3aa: CATSTGRQETQYF; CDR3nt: TGTGCCACCAGCACTGGGCGACAAGAGACCCAGTACTTC